These 30 T cell receptor beta chains came from one sample sequenced in a study of metastatic and nonmetastatic thyroid tumors. TCRdb re-analyzed the PCR reads using MiXCR. This sample yields roughly 6,500 clones, of which around 30% are seen a single time; under 45% belongs to the top ten. All patients reached thyroid surgery having received no treatment beforehand. The sequenced material came from tumor tissue. Source of these receptors: a female donor with papillary thyroid cancer or a benign thyroid nodule (not recorded which). Some clones in this sample may be carry-over from other donors' samples.

The chain joins TRBV5-1 to TRBJ2-7; tentatively, D is TRBD1 (6 bases). The V gene lost 0 bases and the J gene lost 3 bases, with 13 bases spanning the gap. The CDR3 extends over 15 amino acids. The germline V gene encodes CDR1 SGHRS and CDR2 YFSETQ. CDR3 sequence reads: CASSLVGRDNYEQYF. The CDR3 nucleotides read TGCGCCAGCAGCTTGGTGGGCCGGGACAACTACGAGCAGTACTTC.

J is TRBJ1-3 and V is TRBV9, with 8 bases fitting TRBD1. V trimming: 0 bases; J trimming: 3 bases; junction bases outside the gene matches: 11. From germline, CDR1 is SGDLS and CDR2 YYNGEE. This CDR3 is built from 18 residues. CDR3: CASSVGLFDRGYGNTIYF. The CDR3 nucleotides are TGTGCCAGCAGCGTAGGTTTGTTTGACAGGGGATATGGAAACACCATATATTTT.

The sample holds a few counts of this clone. This chain joins TRBV2 and TRBJ2-5, with D possibly being TRBD2 (6 bases). Trimming removed 7 bases from V and 3 bases from J, with 9 bases in between. This CDR3 region has 12 residues. Germline values: CDR1 SNHLY, CDR2 FYNNEI. Here the CDR3 DNA reads TGTGCCAGCACTAGCGCGGAAGAGACCCAGTACTTC. This encodes CASTSAEETQYF.

In the case of this clone: One end of the junction fails to match germline, which may point to a read error. This sequence joins TRBV12-3 or TRBV12-4 and TRBJ1-4; 8 bases fit TRBD1. This CDR3 is built from 15 residues. The CDR3 nucleotides are TGTGTCAGCAGCCTCCCAGGACAGGGTGATGAAAAACTGTGTTTT. Its translation is CVSSLPGQGDEKLCF.

This clone was detected many times. CDR3: CSVEAGEHGYTF. For the CDR3, the DNA is TGCAGCGTTGAAGCAGGGGAGCATGGCTACACCTTC. The chain carries TRBV29-1 and TRBJ1-2; tentatively, D is TRBD1 (6 bases). There are 12 residues in the CDR3. V lost 1 base and J lost 6, with 9 bases in between. Germline V gene data show CDR1 as SQVTM and CDR2 as ANQGSEA.

Sample share makes this clone large. Relative to the germline gene, one junction end is altered; a read error may explain this. This chain links TRBV10-3 with TRBJ1-1; maybe TRBD1 (6 bases). CDR1 ENHRY and CDR2 SYGVKD come from the germline V gene. The length of the CDR3 is 15 residues. The CDR3: CATSRGGDMNTEAFF. In DNA, the CDR3 is TGTGCCACCAGTAGGGGTGGGGACATGAACACTGAAGCTTTCTTT.

This chain connects TRBV20-1 to TRBJ2-5, with 8 bases aligning to TRBD2. Per the germline V gene, CDR1 is DFQATT and CDR2 is SNEGSKA (reference sequence). CDR3 length: 14 residues. Trimming took 1 base from V and 5 from J; bases not matched to a gene: 6. The CDR3 region has the DNA TGCAGTGCTAGAGTACCCTCGGGGGGGGAGACCCAGTACTTC. Translated: CSARVPSGGETQYF.

This clone has only a few counts. This chain uses TRBV6-1 with TRBJ1-4; 7 bases line up with TRBD1. The CDR3 has 14 amino acids. Germline CDR1 MNHNS, CDR2 SASEGT. With V trimmed by 3 bases and J by 5 bases, 3 bases remained unmatched. Written as DNA, the CDR3 is TGTGCCAGCAGTGAGACAGGGCCAAATGAAAAACTGTTTTTT. Its protein is CASSETGPNEKLFF.

The chain is built from TRBV28 and TRBJ2-7; 9 bases are a match to TRBD1. With 5 bases clipped from V and 3 bases from J, the junction kept 8 bases outside the gene matches. Germline V lookup: CDR1 MDHEN, CDR2 SYDVKM. The CDR3 is 15 residues long. The CDR3 protein is CASSESQGAHYEQYF. The CDR3 bases are TGTGCCAGCAGTGAATCACAGGGGGCCCACTACGAGCAGTACTTC.

V usage is TRBV4-1 and J usage is TRBJ1-1; tentatively, D is TRBD1 (5 bases). The ends were cut back, 6 bases at V and 1 base at J, with 15 bases in the middle. Germline V CDR1 and CDR2: MGHRA, YSYEKL. CDR3 size: 15 residues. CDR3 residues: CASRARTGQNTEAFF. CDR3 bases: TGCGCCAGCAGAGCTAGAACAGGACAGAACACTGAAGCTTTCTTT.

The table lists this clone with a few counts. The rearrangement links TRBV2 to TRBJ2-7; D uncertain. The V gene lost 9 bases and the J gene lost 1 base, with 13 bases spanning the gap. The CDR3 length is 13 residues. CDR1 is SNHLY, CDR2 FYNNEI, per germline. Here the CDR3 reads CASQMLRSYEQYF. DNA of the CDR3: TGTGCCAGTCAAATGTTGAGGTCCTACGAGCAGTACTTC.

The table lists this clone with a few counts. V gene TRBV6-4 combines with J gene TRBJ2-3, with unresolved D. Trimming removed 5 bases from V and 3 bases from J, with 15 bases in between. Germline loops: CDR1 MRHNA, CDR2 SNTAGT. The CDR3 covers 15 residues. CDR3 in DNA: TGTGCCAGCAGTACCGGCTCCAGCCCGACAGATACGCAGTATTTT. It yields the protein CASSTGSSPTDTQYF.

This clone occurred many times. The chain carries TRBV20-1 and TRBJ2-2, with a possible D match to TRBD1 (5 bases). Germline CDR1 is DFQATT and CDR2 is SNEGSKA (reference sequence). V lost 3 bases and J lost 1, with 9 bases in between. This CDR3 is built from 14 residues. The CDR3 reads CSARGQENTGELFF. CDR3 DNA sequence: TGCAGTGCTAGGGGGCAGGAGAACACCGGGGAGCTGTTTTTT.

This clone rates as medium-sized. The CDR3 sequence is CASSPDSQGGHEQYF. In nucleotides, the CDR3 is TGTGCCAGCTCTCCAGATTCACAGGGGGGACACGAGCAGTACTTC. This chain connects TRBV18 to TRBJ2-7; TRBD1 aligns across 8 bases. The ends lost 6 bases at V and 5 bases at J; junction bases unmatched: 12. The germline gives CDR1 KGHSH, CDR2 LQKENI. This CDR3 region has 15 residues. Variable domain in full (rest from reference TRBV18 and TRBJ2-7): NAGVMQNPRHLVRRRGQEARLRCSPMKGHSHVYWYRQLPEEGLKFMVYLQKENIIDESGMPKERFSAEFPKEGPSILRIQQVVRGDSAAYFCASSPDSQGGHEQYFGPGTRLTVT.

This clone occurred many times. V usage is TRBV11-2 and J usage is TRBJ2-1, with a possible D match to TRBD2 (6 bases). Trimming took 0 bases from V and 2 from J, leaving 8 bases between them. CDR3 length: 15 residues. Germline CDR1 reads SGHAT; CDR2 reads FQNNGV. CDR3 region: CASSLDRGTYNEQFF. DNA for the CDR3: TGTGCCAGCAGCTTAGATCGGGGGACCTACAATGAGCAGTTCTTC.

This clone has just a few counts. This chain links TRBV6-1 with TRBJ1-6; no clear D. Germline CDR1 MNHNS, CDR2 SASEGT. Trimming stripped 7 bases from V and 7 bases from J, with 20 bases between. The CDR3 is 16 residues long. The CDR3 nucleotides read TGTGCCAGCAACCCGGAAACTGTGGCCCTAAATTCACCCCTCCACTTT. Translating it yields CASNPETVALNSPLHF.

This clone occurred many times. The rearrangement links TRBV20-1 to TRBJ2-7; D is unclear. The CDR3 totals 14 residues. The germline V gene has CDR1 DFQATT and CDR2 SNEGSKA (reference sequence). The germline V and J ends were trimmed by 0 bases and 3 bases, with 12 bases remaining between them. CDR3: CSARDKNVLYEQYF. CDR3 sequence (DNA): TGCAGTGCTAGAGATAAAAACGTTCTCTACGAGCAGTACTTC.

This clone was counted between two and nine times. This chain uses TRBV2 with TRBJ2-1; the D is unclear. The CDR3 has 13 residues. Trimming removed 5 bases from V and 4 bases from J, with 9 bases in between. Germline-derived CDR1 and CDR2 are SNHLY and FYNNEI. The CDR3 protein is CASSSDGYNEQFF. In DNA, the CDR3 is TGTGCCAGCAGTTCGGACGGTTACAATGAGCAGTTCTTC.

Relative to its sample, this clone is medium-sized (0.01 to 0.1%). V and J are TRBV6-1 and TRBJ2-2; 9 bases align to TRBD1. This CDR3 comprises 15 residues. Unmatched junction bases numbered 9, after V lost 6 bases and J lost 7 bases. Germline lookup yields CDR1 MNHNS and CDR2 SASEGT. CDR3 residues: CASSYPGQGHGELFF. The CDR3, as DNA: TGTGCCAGCAGCTACCCCGGACAGGGGCACGGGGAGCTGTTTTTT.

The chain recombines TRBV18 with TRBJ2-7, with D perhaps TRBD2 (5 bases). V shed 2 bases and J shed 5 bases, with 13 bases lying between them. The germline CDR1 and CDR2 sequences are KGHSH and LQKENI. This CDR3 is built from 14 residues. CDR3 nucleotides: TGTGCCAGCTCACCAGCAGCACTCGGGAACGAGCAGTACTTC. This codes for CASSPAALGNEQYF.

This chain joins TRBV20-1 and TRBJ1-1, with D possibly being TRBD1 (5 bases). Per germline, CDR1 DFQATT and CDR2 SNEGSKA (reference sequence). Trimming shortened V by 5 bases and J by 1 base, and 17 bases separated the two germline ends. This CDR3 is 15 amino acids long. The CDR3 region has the DNA TGCAGTGCTCTTGAGCGGGGGGAGAGGAACACTGAAGCTTTCTTT. Protein: CSALERGERNTEAFF.

The chain couples TRBV5-1 to TRBJ2-7, with 9 nucleotides matching TRBD1. The CDR3 has 15 residues. Trimming removed 4 bases from V and 3 bases from J; junction bases left unmatched: 8. Germline assignment: CDR1 SGHRS and CDR2 YFSETQ. The CDR3 coding sequence is TGCGCCAGCAGCCAGGGGACAGGGAATGTCTACGAGCAGTACTTC. This gives the protein CASSQGTGNVYEQYF.

The genes are TRBV28 and TRBJ2-5; possible D gene TRBD2, 5 bases. CDR1 is MDHEN, CDR2 SYDVKM, per germline. This CDR3 is built from 14 residues. V lost 6 bases and J lost 4, with 15 bases in between. CDR3 in DNA: TGTGCCAGCAGATGGGCCCCCGAGGGAGAGACCCAGTACTTC. Translated, it gives CASRWAPEGETQYF. Variable domain in full (rest from reference TRBV28 and TRBJ2-5): DVKVTQSSRYLVKRTGEKVFLECVQDMDHENMFWYRQDPGLGLRLIYFSYDVKMKEKGDIPEGYSVSREKKERFSLILESASTNQTSMYLCASRWAPEGETQYFGPGTRLLVL.

The chain joins TRBV30 to TRBJ2-1, with D possibly matching TRBD2 (6 bases). This CDR3 is built from 15 residues. Trimming left V 7 bases short and J 1 base short, with 17 bases between. Germline V lookup: CDR1 GTSNPN, CDR2 SVGIG (reference sequence). CDR3 residues: CALARVSGSYNEQFF. CDR3 DNA: TGTGCCTTGGCCCGAGTTAGCGGATCCTACAATGAGCAGTTCTTC. The whole variable domain, remainder taken from reference TRBV30 and TRBJ2-1, is SQTIHQWPATLVQPVGSPLSLECTVEGTSNPNLYWYRQAAGRGLQLLFYSVGIGQISSEVPQNLSASRPQDRQFILSSKKLLLSDSGFYLCALARVSGSYNEQFFGPGTRLTVL.

This clone was seen once. V usage is TRBV18 and J usage is TRBJ2-2; D not resolved. V was clipped by 3 bases and J by 8 bases, with 7 bases between them. Germline lookup yields CDR1 KGHSH and CDR2 LQKENI. This CDR3 spans 12 amino acids. The CDR3 sequence is CASSPSSGELFF. Here the CDR3 DNA reads TGTGCCAGCTCACCTTCCTCTGGGGAGCTGTTTTTT. The whole variable domain, remainder taken from reference TRBV18 and TRBJ2-2, is NAGVMQNPRHLVRRRGQEARLRCSPMKGHSHVYWYRQLPEEGLKFMVYLQKENIIDESGMPKERFSAEFPKEGPSILRIQQVVRGDSAAYFCASSPSSGELFFGEGSRLTVL.

The chain combines TRBV4-1 with TRBJ2-7, with 9 nucleotides matching TRBD2. The V and J ends lost 1 base and 2 bases, in that order; junction bases with no gene match: 3. Per the germline V gene, CDR1 is MGHRA and CDR2 is YSYEKL. The CDR3 consists of 15 residues. The CDR3 loop reads CASSQGTSATYEQYF. The CDR3 DNA sequence: TGCGCCAGCAGCCAAGGGACTAGCGCCACCTACGAGCAGTACTTC.

Comments on this clone: At one of its ends the junction is not consistent with the germline gene, which may arise from a read error. This chain links TRBV6-5 with TRBJ1-6; D is unclear. The CDR3 runs to 13 residues. Looked up from germline, CDR1 is MNHEY and CDR2 is SVGAGI. The CDR3 bases are TGTGCCAGCAGTTATGGGCAGAATTCACCCCTCGACTTT. This gives the protein CASSYGQNSPLDF.

This clone was seen a single time. This rearrangement joins TRBV20-1 to TRBJ1-1, with unresolved D. The CDR3 has 13 amino acids. Trimming stripped 6 bases from V and 11 bases from J, with 22 bases between. Per germline, CDR1 DFQATT and CDR2 SNEGSKA (reference sequence). The CDR3 protein is CSAISDVSPWAFF. The CDR3 DNA reads TGCAGTGCAATCTCGGACGTCAGTCCGTGGGCTTTCTTT.

The chain couples TRBV19 to TRBJ1-2, with TRBD1 identical over 7 bases. Germline CDR1 reads LNHDA; CDR2 reads SQIVND (reference sequence). After removal of 3 bases from V and 4 bases from J, the junction contained 2 bases not matched to a gene. The CDR3 is made up of 13 amino acids. The CDR3 loop reads CASSIGQAYGYTF. CDR3 nucleotide sequence: TGTGCCAGTAGTATTGGACAGGCCTATGGCTACACCTTC. The full variable domain, in which reference TRBV19 and TRBJ1-2 provide the parts outside the CDR3, is DGGITQSPKYLFRKEGQNVTLSCEQNLNHDAMYWYRQDPGQGLRLIYYSQIVNDFQKGDIAEGYSVSREKKESFPLTVTSAQKNPTAFYLCASSIGQAYGYTFGSGTRLTVV.

This clone turned up a few times. The chain has TRBV6-5 and TRBJ1-5, with 10 bases lining up with TRBD1. Germline trimming cut 2 bases from V and 4 bases from J; bases unmatched to any gene: 5. Germline V lookup: CDR1 MNHEY, CDR2 SVGAGI. The CDR3 runs to 16 residues. Here the CDR3 DNA reads TGTGCCAGCAGTTACCGACAGGGGGCACCAAATCAGCCCCAGCATTTT. The encoded protein is CASSYRQGAPNQPQHF.